This T cell receptor (beta chain) comes out of a study of T cell changes during pregnancy in multiple sclerosis. Here immunoSEQ multiplex PCR was the method, and the copy in TCRdb shows in-frame clones only, minus some. The sample carries 25,000 to 30,000 clones, about nine tenths recorded once. Losses at the gene ends were 4 bases for V and 6 bases for J; bases not matched to a gene: 8. The CDR3 contains 14 residues. The germline V gene encodes CDR1 SGDLS and CDR2 YYNGEE. The chain carries TRBV9 and TRBJ1-2, with 8 positions matching TRBD1. The sequence came from a female donor in good health, enrolled as a control in a pregnancy study. This sample comprised CD4+ T cells from peripheral blood mononuclear cells, obtained in the first trimester of pregnancy. CDR3 bases: TGTGCCAGCAGCCCTTGGACAGGGAAGGATGGCTACACCTTC. Protein: CASSPWTGKDGYTF.